What follows is one T cell receptor beta chain and its context. These data come from a study of OX40 agonist ivuxolimab in advanced cancers. There are 14 residues in the CDR3. With 5 bases removed from V and 6 bases from J, the gap between germline ends came to 15 bases. Germline CDR1 is SGHAT and CDR2 is FQNNGV. This table comes from immunoSEQ multiplex PCR, and its TCRdb copy is limited to in-frame clones, with some not included. Here the sample spans 40,000 to 45,000 clones, 65% to 85% being singletons. This rearrangement joins TRBV11-2 to TRBJ2-3; D is unresolved. The sequenced sample was CD4+ or CD8+ T cells sorted from blood, obtained in a trial of the OX40 agonist ivuxolimab. The receptor was derived from an adult with an advanced solid tumor such as melanoma, head and neck, liver or kidney cancer. This chain's CDR3 is CASSGLVDIDTQYF. The CDR3 DNA reads TGTGCCAGCAGCGGCCTAGTCGACATTGATACGCAGTATTTT.